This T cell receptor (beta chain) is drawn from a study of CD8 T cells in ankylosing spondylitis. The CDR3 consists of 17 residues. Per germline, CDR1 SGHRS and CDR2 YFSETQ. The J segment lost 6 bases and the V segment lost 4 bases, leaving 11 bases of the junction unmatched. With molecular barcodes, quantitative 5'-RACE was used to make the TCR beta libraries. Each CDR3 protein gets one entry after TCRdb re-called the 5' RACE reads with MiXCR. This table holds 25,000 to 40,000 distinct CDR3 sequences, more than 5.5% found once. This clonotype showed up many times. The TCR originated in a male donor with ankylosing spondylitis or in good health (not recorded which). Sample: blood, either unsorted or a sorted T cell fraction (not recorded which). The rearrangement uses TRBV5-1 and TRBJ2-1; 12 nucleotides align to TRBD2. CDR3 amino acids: CASSTVLAGGPSNEQFF. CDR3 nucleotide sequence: TGCGCCAGCAGCACTGTCCTAGCGGGAGGGCCGAGCAATGAGCAGTTCTTC.